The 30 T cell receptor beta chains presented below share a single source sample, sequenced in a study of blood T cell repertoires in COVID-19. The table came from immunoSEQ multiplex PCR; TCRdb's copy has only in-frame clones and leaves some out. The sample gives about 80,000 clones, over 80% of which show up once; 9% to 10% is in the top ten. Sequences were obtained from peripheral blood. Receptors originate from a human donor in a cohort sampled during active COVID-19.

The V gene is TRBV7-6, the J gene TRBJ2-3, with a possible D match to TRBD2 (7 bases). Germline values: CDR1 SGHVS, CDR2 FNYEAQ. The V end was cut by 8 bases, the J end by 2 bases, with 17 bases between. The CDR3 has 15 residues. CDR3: CASSPYGGLTDTQYF. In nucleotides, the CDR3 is TGTGCCAGCTCCCCGTACGGGGGGCTCACAGATACGCAGTATTTT. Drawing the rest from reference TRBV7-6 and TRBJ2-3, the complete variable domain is GAGVSQSPRYKVTKRGQDVALRCDPISGHVSLYWYRQALGQGPEFLTYFNYEAQQDKSGLPNDRFSAERPEGSISTLTIQRTEQRDSAMYRCASSPYGGLTDTQYFGPGTRLTVL.

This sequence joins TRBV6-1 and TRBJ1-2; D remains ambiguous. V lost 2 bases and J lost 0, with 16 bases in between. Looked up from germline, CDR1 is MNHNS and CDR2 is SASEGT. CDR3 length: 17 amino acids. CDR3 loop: CASSEYPWQAANYGYTF. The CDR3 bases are TGTGCCAGCAGTGAATACCCCTGGCAGGCCGCTAACTATGGCTACACCTTC.

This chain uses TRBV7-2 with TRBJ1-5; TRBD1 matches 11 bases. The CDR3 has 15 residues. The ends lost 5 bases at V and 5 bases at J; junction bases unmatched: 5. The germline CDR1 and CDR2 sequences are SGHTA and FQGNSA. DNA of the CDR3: TGTGCCAGCAGCCGGACAGGGGGCCGGGATCAGCCCCAGCATTTT. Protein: CASSRTGGRDQPQHF. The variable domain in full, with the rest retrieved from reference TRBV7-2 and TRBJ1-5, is GAGVSQSPSNKVTEKGKDVELRCDPISGHTALYWYRQSLGQGLEFLIYFQGNSAPDKSGLPSDRFSAERTGGSVSTLTIQRTQQEDSAVYLCASSRTGGRDQPQHFGDGTRLSIL.

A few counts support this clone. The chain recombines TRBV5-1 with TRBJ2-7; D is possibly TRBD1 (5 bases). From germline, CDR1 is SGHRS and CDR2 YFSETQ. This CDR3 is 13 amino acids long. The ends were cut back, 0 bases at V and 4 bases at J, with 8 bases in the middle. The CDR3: CASSLGTIYEQYF. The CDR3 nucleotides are TGCGCCAGCAGCTTGGGGACAATTTACGAGCAGTACTTC.

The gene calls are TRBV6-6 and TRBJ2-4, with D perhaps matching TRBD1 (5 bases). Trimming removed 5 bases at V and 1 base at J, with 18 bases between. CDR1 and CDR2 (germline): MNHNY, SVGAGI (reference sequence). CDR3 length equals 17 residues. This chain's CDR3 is CASSQRQMLGAKNIQYF. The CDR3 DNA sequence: TGTGCCAGCAGTCAACGACAGATGTTAGGGGCCAAAAACATTCAGTACTTC.

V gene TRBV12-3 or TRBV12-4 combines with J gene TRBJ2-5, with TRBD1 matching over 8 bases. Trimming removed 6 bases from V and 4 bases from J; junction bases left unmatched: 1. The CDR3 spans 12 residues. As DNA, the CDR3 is TGTGCCAGCAGGCAGGGGGCAGAGACCCAGTACTTC. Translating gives CASRQGAETQYF.

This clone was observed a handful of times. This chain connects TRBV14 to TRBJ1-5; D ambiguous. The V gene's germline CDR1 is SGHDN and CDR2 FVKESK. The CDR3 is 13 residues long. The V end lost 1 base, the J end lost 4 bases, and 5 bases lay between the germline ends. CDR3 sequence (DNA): TGTGCCAGCAGCCAAGGAGGGAATCAGCCCCAGCATTTT. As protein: CASSQGGNQPQHF.

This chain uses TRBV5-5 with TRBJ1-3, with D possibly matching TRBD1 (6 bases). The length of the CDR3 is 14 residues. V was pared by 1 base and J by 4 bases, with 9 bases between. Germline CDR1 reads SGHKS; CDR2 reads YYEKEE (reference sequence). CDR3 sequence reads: CASSLSDRGNTIYF. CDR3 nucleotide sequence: TGTGCCAGCAGCTTGTCCGACAGGGGAAACACCATATATTTT.

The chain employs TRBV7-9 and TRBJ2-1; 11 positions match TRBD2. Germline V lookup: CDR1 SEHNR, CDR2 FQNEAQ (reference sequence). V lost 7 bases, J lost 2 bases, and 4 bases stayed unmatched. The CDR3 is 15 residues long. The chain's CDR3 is CASNLGLAAYNEQFF. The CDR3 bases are TGTGCCAGCAACCTGGGACTAGCGGCCTACAATGAGCAGTTCTTC.

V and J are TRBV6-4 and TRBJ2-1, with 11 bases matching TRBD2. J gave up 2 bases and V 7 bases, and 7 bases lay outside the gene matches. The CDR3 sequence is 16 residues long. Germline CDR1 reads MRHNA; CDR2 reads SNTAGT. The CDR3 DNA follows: TGTGCCAGCATACTAGCGGGAGAAATCCCCTACAATGAGCAGTTCTTC. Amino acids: CASILAGEIPYNEQFF.

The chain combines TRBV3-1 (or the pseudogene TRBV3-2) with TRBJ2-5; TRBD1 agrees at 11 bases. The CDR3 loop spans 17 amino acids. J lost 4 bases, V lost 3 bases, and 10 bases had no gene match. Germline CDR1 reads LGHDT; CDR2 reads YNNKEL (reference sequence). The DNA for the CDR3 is TGTGCCAGCAGCCACTTACCCTCCGGGACAGGGGGAGAGACCCAGTACTTC. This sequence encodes CASSHLPSGTGGETQYF.

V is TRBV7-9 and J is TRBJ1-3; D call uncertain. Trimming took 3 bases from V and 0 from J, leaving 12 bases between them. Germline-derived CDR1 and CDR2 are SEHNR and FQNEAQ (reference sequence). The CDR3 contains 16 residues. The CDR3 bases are TGTGCCAGCAGCTTCATTCACTCCCTCTCTGGAAACACCATATATTTT. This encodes CASSFIHSLSGNTIYF.

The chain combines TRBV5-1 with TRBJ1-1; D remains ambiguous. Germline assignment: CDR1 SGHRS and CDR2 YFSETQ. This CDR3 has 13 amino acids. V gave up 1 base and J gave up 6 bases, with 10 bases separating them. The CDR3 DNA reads TGCGCCAGCAGCTTGCGGGTCGACGCTGAAGCTTTCTTT. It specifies CASSLRVDAEAFF.

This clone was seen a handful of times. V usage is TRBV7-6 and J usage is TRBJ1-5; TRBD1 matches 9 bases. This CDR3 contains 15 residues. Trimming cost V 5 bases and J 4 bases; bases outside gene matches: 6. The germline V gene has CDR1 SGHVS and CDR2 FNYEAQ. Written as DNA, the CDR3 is TGTGCCAGCAGCACCGGGACAGGGACGAATCAGCCCCAGCATTTT. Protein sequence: CASSTGTGTNQPQHF.

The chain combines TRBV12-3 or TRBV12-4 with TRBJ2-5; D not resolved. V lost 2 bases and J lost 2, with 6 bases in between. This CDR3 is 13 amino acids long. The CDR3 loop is CASSLYRQETQYF. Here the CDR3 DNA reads TGTGCCAGCAGTTTATACAGACAAGAGACCCAGTACTTC.

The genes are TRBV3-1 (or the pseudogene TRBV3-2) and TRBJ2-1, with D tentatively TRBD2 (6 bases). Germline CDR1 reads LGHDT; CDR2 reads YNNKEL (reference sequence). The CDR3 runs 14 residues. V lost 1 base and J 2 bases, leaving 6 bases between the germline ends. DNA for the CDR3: TGTGCCAGCAGCCAAGGCGGGACCTACAATGAGCAGTTCTTC. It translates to CASSQGGTYNEQFF.

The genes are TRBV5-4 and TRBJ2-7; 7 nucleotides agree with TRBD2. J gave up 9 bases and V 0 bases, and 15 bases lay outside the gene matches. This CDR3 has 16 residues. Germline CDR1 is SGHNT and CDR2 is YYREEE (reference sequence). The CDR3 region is CASSLAGLEGRNGQYF. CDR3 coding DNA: TGTGCCAGCAGCTTGGCCGGACTAGAAGGTCGGAATGGGCAGTACTTC.

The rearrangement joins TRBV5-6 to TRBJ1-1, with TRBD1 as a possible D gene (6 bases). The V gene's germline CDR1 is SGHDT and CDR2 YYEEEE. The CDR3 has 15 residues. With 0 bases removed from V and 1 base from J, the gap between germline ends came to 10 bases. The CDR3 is CASSLDTGTNTEAFF. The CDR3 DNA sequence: TGTGCCAGCAGCTTGGACACAGGGACGAACACTGAAGCTTTCTTT.

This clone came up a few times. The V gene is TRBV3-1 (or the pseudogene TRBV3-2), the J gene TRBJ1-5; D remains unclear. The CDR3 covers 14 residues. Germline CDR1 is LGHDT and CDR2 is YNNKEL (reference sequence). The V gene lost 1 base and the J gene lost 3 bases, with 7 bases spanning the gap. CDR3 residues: CASSQGGLNQPQHF. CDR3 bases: TGTGCCAGCAGCCAAGGAGGCCTCAATCAGCCCCAGCATTTT.

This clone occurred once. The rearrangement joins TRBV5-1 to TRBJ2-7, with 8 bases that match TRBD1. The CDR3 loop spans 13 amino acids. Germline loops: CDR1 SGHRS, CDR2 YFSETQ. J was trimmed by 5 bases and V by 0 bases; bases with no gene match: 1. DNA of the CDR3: TGCGCCAGCAGCTTGGCGACAGGGGACGAGCAGTACTTC. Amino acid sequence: CASSLATGDEQYF.

CDR3 in DNA: TGTGCCAGCAGCCGGGACTCTCACACAGATACGCAGTATTTT. Its protein product is CASSRDSHTDTQYF. The chain carries TRBV7-2 and TRBJ2-3, with TRBD2 as a possible D gene (6 bases). CDR3 length: 14 residues. Looked up from germline, CDR1 is SGHTA and CDR2 is FQGNSA. V lost 5 bases and J lost 2, with 11 bases in between.

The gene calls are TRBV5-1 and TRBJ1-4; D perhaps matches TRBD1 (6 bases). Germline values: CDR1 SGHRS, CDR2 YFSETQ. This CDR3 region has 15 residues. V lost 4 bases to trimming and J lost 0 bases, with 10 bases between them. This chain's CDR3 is CASSPGTSTNEKLFF. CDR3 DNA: TGCGCCAGCAGCCCCGGGACATCAACTAATGAAAAACTGTTTTTT.

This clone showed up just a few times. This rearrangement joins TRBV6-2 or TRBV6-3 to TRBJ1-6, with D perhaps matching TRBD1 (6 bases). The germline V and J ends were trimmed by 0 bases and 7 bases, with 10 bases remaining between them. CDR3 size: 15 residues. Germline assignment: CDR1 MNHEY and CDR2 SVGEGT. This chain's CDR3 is CASSYSWQGNSPLHF. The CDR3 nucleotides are TGTGCCAGCAGTTACTCGTGGCAGGGGAATTCACCCCTCCACTTT.

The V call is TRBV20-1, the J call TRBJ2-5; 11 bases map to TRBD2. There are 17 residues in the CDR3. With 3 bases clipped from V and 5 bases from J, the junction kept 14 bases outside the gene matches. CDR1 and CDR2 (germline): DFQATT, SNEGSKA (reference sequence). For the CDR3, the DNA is TGCAGTGCTAGTCCACTGCCGACTAGCGGGGTGGAGGAGACCCAGTACTTC. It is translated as CSASPLPTSGVEETQYF.

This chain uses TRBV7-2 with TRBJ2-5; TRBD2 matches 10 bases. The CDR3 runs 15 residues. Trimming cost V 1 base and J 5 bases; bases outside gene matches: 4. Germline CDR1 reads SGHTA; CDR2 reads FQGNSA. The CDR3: CASSLELAGWETQYF. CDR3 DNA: TGTGCCAGCAGCTTAGAACTAGCGGGATGGGAGACCCAGTACTTC.

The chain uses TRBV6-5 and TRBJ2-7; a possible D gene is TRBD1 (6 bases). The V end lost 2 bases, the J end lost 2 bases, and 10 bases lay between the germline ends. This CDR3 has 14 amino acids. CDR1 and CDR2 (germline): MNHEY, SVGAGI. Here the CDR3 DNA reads TGTGCCAGCAGTTACGCGGACAGAGCCTACGAGCAGTACTTC. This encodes CASSYADRAYEQYF.

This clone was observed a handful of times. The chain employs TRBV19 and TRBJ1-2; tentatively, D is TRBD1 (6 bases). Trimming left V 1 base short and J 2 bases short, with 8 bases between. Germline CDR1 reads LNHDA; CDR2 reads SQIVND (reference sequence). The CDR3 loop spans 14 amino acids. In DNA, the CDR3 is TGTGCCAGTAGTATAGGGACAGTGAACTATGGCTACACCTTC. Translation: CASSIGTVNYGYTF.

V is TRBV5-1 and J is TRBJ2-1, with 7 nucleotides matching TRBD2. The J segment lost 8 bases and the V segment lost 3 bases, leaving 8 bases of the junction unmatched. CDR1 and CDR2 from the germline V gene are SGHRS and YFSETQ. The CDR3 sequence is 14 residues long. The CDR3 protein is CASSWGLQSDEQFF. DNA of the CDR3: TGCGCCAGCAGCTGGGGACTACAAAGCGATGAGCAGTTCTTC.

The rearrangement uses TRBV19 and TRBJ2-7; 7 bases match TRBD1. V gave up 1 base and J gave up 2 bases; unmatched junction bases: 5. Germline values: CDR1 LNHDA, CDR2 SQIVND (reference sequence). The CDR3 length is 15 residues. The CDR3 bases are TGTGCCAGTAGTATAGCCCCGGGACAGACCTACGAGCAGTACTTC. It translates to CASSIAPGQTYEQYF.

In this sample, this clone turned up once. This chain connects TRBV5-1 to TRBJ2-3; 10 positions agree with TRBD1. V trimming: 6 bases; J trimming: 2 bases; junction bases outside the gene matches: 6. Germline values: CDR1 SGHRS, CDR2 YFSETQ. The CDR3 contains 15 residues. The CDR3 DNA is TGCGCCAGCACCTCTGGGACAGGGGACACAGATACGCAGTATTTT. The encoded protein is CASTSGTGDTDTQYF.